The rows below give T cell receptor beta chains drawn from one sample of a study of blood T cell repertoires in COVID-19. This table comes from immunoSEQ multiplex PCR, and its TCRdb copy is limited to in-frame clones, with some not included. Of about 200,000 clones in the sample, roughly 90% were seen once. Material: peripheral blood. Every receptor here comes from a man in his forties or fifties with active or convalescent COVID-19. The CDR3 runs from the conserved cysteine through the conserved F or W. The D gene is left open where the match is weak. The size of a clone is reported for some rows only, either as once, few or many, or as a class for expanded clones.

d_gene	j_gene	v_gene	abundance	CDR3nt	CDR3aa
TRBD1	TRBJ1-4	TRBV25-1	.	TGTGCCAGCAGTGAATATCAGGGGGTGGGGGAAAAACTGTTTTTT	CASSEYQGVGEKLFF
.	TRBJ1-1	TRBV30	.	TGTGCCTGGAAGGGGCTTACTGAAGCTTTCTTT	CAWKGLTEAFF
TRBD1	TRBJ1-1	TRBV14	few	TGTGCCAGCAGCACCCAGGGGGCGCGGAACACTGAAGCTTTCTTT	CASSTQGARNTEAFF
TRBD1	TRBJ2-7	TRBV5-4	few	TGTGCCAGCAGCTCCCGACAGGGGAGTTACGAGCAGTACTTC	CASSSRQGSYEQYF
TRBD2	TRBJ2-1	TRBV2	.	TGTGCCAGCAGTGAAGAGACTCCGGGACTAGCGGGAGGGGTGGAGTTCTTC	CASSEETPGLAGGVEFF
TRBD2	TRBJ2-2	TRBV6-5	.	TGTGCCAGCAGTTACGAGACTAGCGGGCCCACCGGGGAGCTGTTTTTT	CASSYETSGPTGELFF
TRBD2	TRBJ2-7	TRBV28	.	TGTGCCAGCAGTAGAGGGACTAGCGGACTCTACGAGCAGTACTTC	CASSRGTSGLYEQYF
TRBD1	TRBJ2-7	TRBV5-1	.	TGCGCCAGCACGTCCCTAGGGGGCCAGCTCCCCTACGAGCAGTACTTC	CASTSLGGQLPYEQYF
.	TRBJ1-5	TRBV28	.	TGTGCCAGCAGCCCGGGAGGTGGGCGCAATCAGCCCCAGCATTTT	CASSPGGGRNQPQHF
.	TRBJ1-1	TRBV5-6	.	TGTGCCAGCAGCGCAGGACTGATGAACACTGAAGCTTTCTTT	CASSAGLMNTEAFF
.	TRBJ1-4	TRBV5-4	.	TGTGCCAGCACCCGGGGGGGGCCTGGTGAAAAACTGTTTTTT	CASTRGGPGEKLFF
TRBD2	TRBJ2-5	TRBV5-4	.	TGTGCCAGCAGCCCCCCGGGACTAGCGGGAGTCGAGACCCAGTACTTC	CASSPPGLAGVETQYF
TRBD1	TRBJ2-3	TRBV5-1	once	TGCGCCAGTCTACAGGGGCCTAGCACAGATACGCAGTATTTT	CASLQGPSTDTQYF
.	TRBJ2-3	TRBV10-1	.	TGCGCCAGCAGTCCGGGGGTAGATACGCAGTATTTT	CASSPGVDTQYF
TRBD2	TRBJ2-7	TRBV3-1/TRBV3-2	.	TGTGCCAGCAGCCAAGGCGGGGCGGTGAGCGGGGGCCCCTACGAGCAGTACTTC	CASSQGGAVSGGPYEQYF
.	TRBJ1-5	TRBV27	.	TGTGCCAGCGGCAGTTATAGCAATCAGCCCCAGCATTTT	CASGSYSNQPQHF
TRBD2	TRBJ2-7	TRBV19	.	TGTGCCAGTAGTTCTAGCGGGCACTCCTACGAGCAGTACTTC	CASSSSGHSYEQYF
TRBD1	TRBJ1-2	TRBV6-5	once	TGTGCCAGCAATGGATACAGGGGGATTTCGGGCACCTTC	CASNGYRGISGTF
TRBD1	TRBJ2-3	TRBV7-9	.	TGTGCCAGCAGCACGGATAGACAGGGGACCACATGGTATACGCAGTATTTT	CASSTDRQGTTWYTQYF
.	TRBJ1-2	TRBV7-9	.	TGTGCCAGCAGCCCCCCCGGGGGGCCCTCCTATGGCTACACCTTC	CASSPPGGPSYGYTF
.	TRBJ1-1	TRBV15	.	TGTGCCACCAGCAGAGATACAAGTGGGCCAGCTTTCTTT	CATSRDTSGPAFF
.	TRBJ2-3	TRBV9	.	TGTGCCAGCAGCGCCTCCGGGACTAGCACAGATACGCAGTATTTT	CASSASGTSTDTQYF
.	TRBJ2-7	TRBV7-6	few	TGTGCCAGCAGCTTAGGTGGCGGCAGGGCCTACGAGCAGTACTTC	CASSLGGGRAYEQYF
.	TRBJ2-4	TRBV5-6	.	TGTGCCAGCAGCCCCCTCGGGGAGGTCGGCAAAAACATTCAGTACTTC	CASSPLGEVGKNIQYF
TRBD1	TRBJ1-1	TRBV20-1	.	TGCAGTGCTAGTCCTGGACAGGGGTTCGGTAGCACTGAAGCTTTCTTT	CSASPGQGFGSTEAFF
TRBD1	TRBJ1-3	TRBV7-2	.	TGTGCCAGGGGCAGGGGGCTAGGAAACACCATATATTTT	CARGRGLGNTIYF
TRBD2	TRBJ2-3	TRBV10-2	.	TGCGCCAGCAGTGAGTCGAGTGGGACTAGCGGACCCACAGATACGCAGTATTTT	CASSESSGTSGPTDTQYF
TRBD1	TRBJ1-5	TRBV7-8	.	TGTGCCAGCAGCACCTTAGGACAGGGGGCCTCTCAGCCCCAGCATTTT	CASSTLGQGASQPQHF
.	TRBJ1-1	TRBV19	.	TGTGCCAGTAGTATTATGACAGGTGAAGCTTTCTTT	CASSIMTGEAFF
TRBD2	TRBJ2-7	TRBV5-1	.	TGCGCCAGCAGCTTTAGCGGGGGGGCGAGGGAGCAGTACTTC	CASSFSGGAREQYF
TRBD1	TRBJ1-1	TRBV5-1	once	TGCGCCAGCAGCTTGGAACAGGGGACTGAAGCTTTCTTT	CASSLEQGTEAFF
.	TRBJ1-4	TRBV5-5	.	TGTGCCAGCAGTCTCAGGGCAACTAATGAAAAACTGTTTTTT	CASSLRATNEKLFF
.	TRBJ1-4	TRBV7-9	.	TGTGCCAGCAGCCCCCAATCAACTAATGAAAAACTGTTTTTT	CASSPQSTNEKLFF
TRBD1	TRBJ1-5	TRBV6-6	.	TGTGCCAGCTCCTCGGCGTCAGGGGGCCCCCAGCCCCAGCATTTT	CASSSASGGPQPQHF
.	TRBJ1-5	TRBV11-2	many	TGTGCCAGCAGCGGGACACCCTATAGCAATCAGCCCCAGCATTTT	CASSGTPYSNQPQHF
.	TRBJ1-2	TRBV29-1	.	TGCAGCGTTGAGGGCACCAATGGCTACACCTTC	CSVEGTNGYTF
.	TRBJ1-2	TRBV2	.	TGTGCCAGCAGTGAAGGGGCAGCTTCCCCCTATGGCTACACCTTC	CASSEGAASPYGYTF
.	TRBJ2-3	TRBV4-1	.	TGCGCCAGCAGCCAAGGACAGGAGACTTTGGCAGATACGCAGTATTTT	CASSQGQETLADTQYF
.	TRBJ2-1	TRBV7-9	.	TGTGCCAGCAGCTCTACCCATAGTGTACCCTCCTACAATGAGCAGTTCTTC	CASSSTHSVPSYNEQFF
.	TRBJ2-5	TRBV7-3	.	TGTGCCAGCAGCCTAGGCCCGTACCAAGAGACCCAGTACTTC	CASSLGPYQETQYF
.	TRBJ2-7	TRBV9	.	TGTGCCAGCAGCGTAGGTAGCGGAACCTACGAGCAGTACTTC	CASSVGSGTYEQYF
TRBD1	TRBJ1-5	TRBV18	.	TGTGCCAGCTCCCTCGTAGCGACAGGGGGCGATCAGCCCCAGCATTTT	CASSLVATGGDQPQHF
TRBD1	TRBJ1-1	TRBV9	once	TGTGCCACCGGACAGGGGGCGAACACTGAAGCTTTCTTT	CATGQGANTEAFF
TRBD1	TRBJ2-7	TRBV19	.	TGTGCCAGTAGTGGTACCGGGACAGGGGCTTCCTACGAGCAGTACTTC	CASSGTGTGASYEQYF
TRBD1	TRBJ2-5	TRBV7-9	.	TGTGCCAGCAGCTTAGGACAGGGGTCTTCTCAAGAGACCCAGTACTTC	CASSLGQGSSQETQYF
.	TRBJ2-2	TRBV5-1	.	TGCGCCAGCAGCTTGATGGCAGGGGCGAACACCGGGGAGCTGTTTTTT	CASSLMAGANTGELFF
.	TRBJ1-6	TRBV30	.	TGTGCCTGGAGTGTGCTCAGGGATAATTCACCCCTCCACTTT	CAWSVLRDNSPLHF
.	TRBJ1-4	TRBV11-2	once	TGTGCCAGCAGCGCCACAGGGCAAAAACTGTTTTTT	CASSATGQKLFF
.	TRBJ1-1	TRBV6-5	.	TGTGCCAGCAGAGGACAGATTATGAACACTGAAGCTTTCTTT	CASRGQIMNTEAFF
.	TRBJ1-2	TRBV19	once	TGTGCCATCCCCGGGGGGGGGTCAGCTAACTATGGCTACACCTTC	CAIPGGGSANYGYTF
.	TRBJ1-2	TRBV19	once	TGTGCCAGTAGATTCAAACAGGGACGAGGCTACACCTTC	CASRFKQGRGYTF
TRBD2	TRBJ2-3	TRBV11-2	.	TGTGCCAGCAGCCCCGGGGAGGGGTCATTCGCAGATACGCAGTATTTT	CASSPGEGSFADTQYF
TRBD1	TRBJ2-2	TRBV5-1	.	TGCGCCAGCGGCCCTTGGGACAGGAACACCGGGGAGCTGTTTTTT	CASGPWDRNTGELFF
.	TRBJ1-4	TRBV5-1	few	TGCGCCAGCAGCAGCCAGGAGGGAGAAAAACTGTTTTTT	CASSSQEGEKLFF
TRBD1	TRBJ1-1	TRBV27	.	TGTGCCAGCAGTAGACGGGACAGGGGGCCAAACACTGAAGCTTTCTTT	CASSRRDRGPNTEAFF
.	TRBJ2-5	TRBV5-1	.	TGCGCCGGAGGGGTAGGGCCTGACAAGGAGACCCAGTACTTC	CAGGVGPDKETQYF
.	TRBJ1-6	TRBV4-1	.	TGCGCCAGCAGCCAAGATATGACAGTTAATAATTCACCCCTCCACTTT	CASSQDMTVNNSPLHF
TRBD1	TRBJ1-1	TRBV7-9	.	TGTGCCAGCAGCTTATTAAGTGGACAGGGGAACACTGAAGCTTTCTTT	CASSLLSGQGNTEAFF
.	TRBJ2-1	TRBV5-1	.	TGCGCCAGCAGCTTGGCGGGGGAGACCTACAATGAGCAGTTCTTC	CASSLAGETYNEQFF